These 21 T cell receptor beta chains were all obtained from the same sample, sequenced in a study of cytomegalovirus exposure and HLA in healthy donors. The study ran its PCR with 60 Vbeta and 13 Jbeta primers. Profiling relied on immunoSEQ multiplex PCR, and the TCRdb table lists in-frame clones only, not all of them. Its listing shows fewer than 100,000 clones. Material for sequencing was PBMCs. All receptors derive from a man aged 45-65 years in good health and CMV-seronegative.

The chain carries TRBV28 and TRBJ1-6; D may be TRBD1 (6 bases). The CDR3 loop spans 15 amino acids. Germline loops: CDR1 MDHEN, CDR2 SYDVKM. V gave up 7 bases and J gave up 6 bases, with 16 bases separating them. CDR3 residues: CASTLPQGRNSPLHF. In nucleotides, the CDR3 is TGTGCCAGCACTCTCCCACAGGGTCGTAATTCACCCCTCCACTTT. Together with reference TRBV28 and TRBJ1-6, the CDR3 gives the full variable domain: DVKVTQSSRYLVKRTGEKVFLECVQDMDHENMFWYRQDPGLGLRLIYFSYDVKMKEKGDIPEGYSVSREKKERFSLILESASTNQTSMYLCASTLPQGRNSPLHFGNGTRLTVT.

This chain connects TRBV5-1 to TRBJ1-1; D is unresolved. The CDR3 is 15 residues long. V lost 1 base to trimming and J lost 7 bases, with 17 bases between them. Germline lookup yields CDR1 SGHRS and CDR2 YFSETQ. CDR3 nucleotides: TGCGCCAGCAGCTTGAAGGAGGCGTACGGGAGTGAAGCTTTCTTT. Translation gives CASSLKEAYGSEAFF.

This chain joins TRBV7-2 and TRBJ1-1, with unresolved D. The CDR3 runs to 13 residues. V was trimmed by 1 base and J by 1 base, leaving 4 bases between them. CDR1 and CDR2 (germline): SGHTA, FQGNSA. CDR3: CASSLGQNTEAFF. In DNA, the CDR3 is TGTGCCAGCAGCTTAGGGCAGAACACTGAAGCTTTCTTT.

The V and J genes are TRBV28 and TRBJ2-5, with 11 positions matching TRBD1. The last part of the DNA fits TRBJ2-7 better; the J call may be wrong. From germline, CDR1 is MDHEN and CDR2 SYDVKM. This CDR3 is 15 amino acids long. In DNA, the CDR3 is TGTGCCAGCAGCCGAAGGACAGGGGGCGTCCACGAGCAGTACTTC. Encoded protein: CASSRRTGGVHEQYF.

The chain carries TRBV6-1 and TRBJ1-1; D remains ambiguous. Germline CDR1 MNHNS, CDR2 SASEGT. The CDR3 totals 14 residues. V dropped 0 bases and J dropped 7 bases, with 12 bases sitting between them. In DNA form, the CDR3 reads TGTGCCAGCAGTGAAGCGGGCTTCGGGGATGAAGCTTTCTTT. Amino acids: CASSEAGFGDEAFF.

This chain uses TRBV9 with TRBJ1-2; a possible D gene is TRBD1 (5 bases). The CDR3 extends over 13 amino acids. Deletions cut 3 bases from V and 3 bases from J, with 9 bases between. The germline CDR1 and CDR2 sequences are SGDLS and YYNGEE. The CDR3 bases are TGTGCCAGCAGCGAGGACAAGGACTATGGCTACACCTTC. It yields the protein CASSEDKDYGYTF.

The chain recombines TRBV19 with TRBJ1-2, with 7 positions matching TRBD1. Germline assignment: CDR1 LNHDA and CDR2 SQIVND (reference sequence). The CDR3 spans 17 residues. The trim removed 7 bases at V and 2 bases at J, leaving 16 bases unmatched. Here the CDR3 reads CASTQSGTAYGNYGYTF. As DNA, the CDR3 is TGTGCCAGTACCCAATCCGGGACAGCCTATGGAAACTATGGCTACACCTTC.

The CDR3 sequence is CASSGGGRETQYF. The CDR3, as DNA: TGTGCCAGCAGTGGCGGAGGACGGGAGACCCAGTACTTC. J is TRBJ2-5 and V is TRBV5-5, with D maybe TRBD2 (5 bases). Trimming took 5 bases from V and 5 from J, leaving 13 bases between them. The CDR3 is 13 amino acids. Germline V lookup: CDR1 SGHKS, CDR2 YYEKEE (reference sequence).

CDR3: CASSLATIINSGNTIYF. CDR3 DNA sequence: TGTGCCAGCAGTTTGGCAACTATAATAAACTCTGGAAACACCATATATTTT. The J gene is TRBJ1-3, the V gene TRBV28, with unresolved D. Germline V lookup: CDR1 MDHEN, CDR2 SYDVKM. The CDR3 covers 17 residues. With 3 bases removed from V and 0 bases from J, the gap between germline ends came to 15 bases.

This rearrangement joins TRBV7-8 to TRBJ1-4; no firm D call. Trimming took off 3 bases at V and 6 bases at J, with 11 bases between the two ends. The CDR3 is 14 amino acids. Germline CDR1 reads SGHVS; CDR2 reads FQNEAQ. The CDR3 DNA is TGTGCCAGCAGCTTTCCCCCCCCCGATGAAAAACTGTTTTTT. Translation: CASSFPPPDEKLFF.

The V call is TRBV9, the J call TRBJ2-7, with 8 positions matching TRBD1. V lost 0 bases, J lost 2 bases, and 7 bases stayed unmatched. The germline CDR1 and CDR2 sequences are SGDLS and YYNGEE. There are 16 residues in the CDR3. The CDR3 DNA reads TGTGCCAGCAGCGTAGAGCAGGGGGCGTTTACCTACGAGCAGTACTTC. Protein: CASSVEQGAFTYEQYF.

Worth noting for this clone: This same CDR3 is encoded by further DNA sequences in the sample. The chain has TRBV28 and TRBJ1-6, with D unclear. The CDR3 has 14 residues. V lost 3 bases to trimming and J lost 5 bases, with 8 bases between them. Germline CDR1 MDHEN, CDR2 SYDVKM. The CDR3 is CASSLEQHNSPLHF. As DNA, the CDR3 is TGTGCCAGCAGTTTGGAGCAGCATAATTCACCCCTCCACTTT. Full variable domain (rest looked up from reference TRBV28 and TRBJ1-6): DVKVTQSSRYLVKRTGEKVFLECVQDMDHENMFWYRQDPGLGLRLIYFSYDVKMKEKGDIPEGYSVSREKKERFSLILESASTNQTSMYLCASSLEQHNSPLHFGNGTRLTVT.

V and J are TRBV6-5 and TRBJ2-5; TRBD1 might be the D (6 bases). The J call is in doubt because the DNA end fits TRBJ2-7 better. CDR1 is MNHEY, CDR2 SVGAGI, per germline. This CDR3 has 14 residues. CDR3 amino acids: CASKKTGYRYEQYF. The CDR3 DNA sequence: TGTGCCAGCAAGAAAACAGGGTACCGCTACGAGCAGTACTTC.

The chain combines TRBV19 with TRBJ2-7; 7 bases match TRBD2. Germline V gene data show CDR1 as LNHDA and CDR2 as SQIVND (reference sequence). The J segment lost 2 bases and the V segment lost 6 bases, leaving 7 bases of the junction unmatched. The CDR3 spans 14 residues. The CDR3 region is CASSRSGGAYEQYF. DNA of the CDR3: TGTGCCAGTAGCAGGAGTGGGGGGGCCTACGAGCAGTACTTC.

The chain has TRBV19 and TRBJ1-2; 10 positions match TRBD1. CDR3 size: 17 residues. CDR1 is LNHDA and CDR2 is SQIVND in the germline V gene (reference sequence). V was clipped by 2 bases and J by 1 base; unmatched bases: 7. CDR3 DNA: TGTGCCAGTAGTATACCGGGACAGGGGTTTAATAACTATGGCTACACCTTC. Protein sequence: CASSIPGQGFNNYGYTF.

The J gene is TRBJ1-2, the V gene TRBV5-8; 7 bases align to TRBD1. Germline lookup yields CDR1 SGHTS and CDR2 YDEGEE. The CDR3 is 15 amino acids. J lost 8 bases, V lost 4 bases, and 14 bases had no gene match. The CDR3 reads CASSAGQATLRGYTF. CDR3 DNA sequence: TGTGCCAGCAGCGCCGGACAGGCCACACTAAGGGGCTACACCTTC.

CDR3 loop: CASTRFRDRVVQPQHF. CDR3 nucleotide sequence: TGTGCCAGCACCCGTTTCCGGGACAGGGTTGTTCAGCCCCAGCATTTT. The chain recombines TRBV28 with TRBJ1-5, with 9 bases fitting TRBD1. J gave up 6 bases and V 7 bases, and 13 bases lay outside the gene matches. The CDR3 covers 16 residues. Germline V lookup: CDR1 MDHEN, CDR2 SYDVKM. Drawing the rest from reference TRBV28 and TRBJ1-5, the complete variable domain is DVKVTQSSRYLVKRTGEKVFLECVQDMDHENMFWYRQDPGLGLRLIYFSYDVKMKEKGDIPEGYSVSREKKERFSLILESASTNQTSMYLCASTRFRDRVVQPQHFGDGTRLSIL.

The chain is built from TRBV20-1 and TRBJ1-4; D call uncertain. The CDR3 contains 8 residues. In germline, CDR1 is DFQATT, CDR2 SNEGSKA (reference sequence). The CDR3 DNA sequence: TGCAGCGAGGAAAAACTGTTTTTT. Protein product: CSEEKLFF.

The V gene is TRBV6-1, the J gene TRBJ2-3, with 11 bases identical to TRBD2. The CDR3 spans 16 residues. Germline V gives CDR1 MNHNS, CDR2 SASEGT. V trimming: 0 bases; J trimming: 7 bases; junction bases outside the gene matches: 6. The CDR3 protein is CASSEAASGGTNTQYF. DNA for the CDR3: TGTGCCAGCAGTGAAGCGGCTAGCGGGGGGACCAATACGCAGTATTTT.

The rearrangement links TRBV7-2 to TRBJ2-3, with D perhaps matching TRBD1 (5 bases). The germline V gene has CDR1 SGHTA and CDR2 FQGNSA. The CDR3 is 15 amino acids. Trimming removed 1 base at V and 0 bases at J, with 8 bases between. CDR3 in DNA: TGTGCCAGCAGCTTAGGGGGCTGGAGCACAGATACGCAGTATTTT. It encodes CASSLGGWSTDTQYF.

The rearrangement links TRBV28 to TRBJ2-3; 11 positions match TRBD2. The CDR3 covers 15 residues. V was clipped by 5 bases and J by 7 bases; unmatched bases: 8. Germline assignment: CDR1 MDHEN and CDR2 SYDVKM. The CDR3 coding sequence is TGTGCCAGCAGTGTGACTAGCGGGGCGACTTATACGCAGTATTTT. This sequence encodes CASSVTSGATYTQYF.